A selection of T cell receptor beta chains follows, all from one sample in a study of early T cells in non-severe SARS-CoV-2 infection. From the 5' RACE reads, TCRdb called clonotypes with MiXCR, one entry per CDR3 protein. The table lists 45,000 to 55,000 distinct CDR3 sequences, 11% of them singletons. Sequencing used whole blood. The receptor set was obtained from an adult who was a healthcare worker with PCR-confirmed SARS-CoV-2 infection or an uninfected control (not recorded which). Both conserved end residues are part of each CDR3. A D gene is named only where the DNA matches it firmly. Part of the rows lack a size; the others show once, few, many or a class for expanded clones.

D	size	V	J	CDR3	DNA
NA	NA	TRBV6-1	TRBJ1-6	CASSEAGTGKVSPLHF	TGTGCCAGCAGTGAAGCCGGCACGGGCAAGGTTTCACCCCTCCACTTT
NA	NA	TRBV7-8	TRBJ2-7	CASSLTSPSYEQYF	TGTGCCAGCAGCTTAACTAGTCCCTCCTACGAGCAGTACTTC
TRBD1	few	TRBV18	TRBJ1-6	CASSPNRGYLNSPLHF	TGTGCCAGCTCACCGAACAGGGGGTACCTGAATTCACCCCTCCACTTT
NA	few	TRBV12-3/TRBV12-4	TRBJ2-4	CASTPAAGIQYF	TGTGCCAGCACCCCGGCAGCTGGCATTCAGTACTTC
NA	few	TRBV5-1	TRBJ2-7	CASSLGSSATHFYEQYF	TGCGCCAGCAGCTTGGGATCTAGCGCCACTCACTTCTACGAGCAGTACTTC
NA	many	TRBV4-1	TRBJ2-5	CASSRRELYQETQYF	TGCGCCAGCAGCCGTAGGGAATTGTACCAAGAGACCCAGTACTTC
TRBD1	few	TRBV28	TRBJ2-1	CASSPGQGQFF	TGTGCCAGCAGCCCCGGACAGGGTCAGTTCTTC
TRBD2	many	TRBV20-1	TRBJ2-1	CSARGGTSGGRSSYNEQFF	TGCAGTGCTAGAGGGGGGACTAGCGGAGGTCGAAGCTCCTACAATGAGCAGTTCTTC
TRBD1	many	TRBV29-1	TRBJ1-1	CSAETGQNTEAFF	TGCAGCGCTGAGACAGGGCAGAACACTGAAGCTTTCTTT
NA	few	TRBV6-5	TRBJ2-5	CASSYSVAGDTTQYF	TGTGCCAGCAGTTACTCGGTGGCAGGGGATACGACCCAGTACTTC
TRBD1	few	TRBV11-2	TRBJ1-3	CASSTGGTGNTIYF	TGTGCCAGCAGTACAGGGGGTACTGGAAACACCATATATTTT
NA	NA	TRBV20-1	TRBJ2-7	CRALVSPYEQYF	TGCAGGGCACTAGTATCCCCCTACGAGCAGTACTTC
NA	many	TRBV10-1	TRBJ1-5	CASSSGPNQPQHF	TGCGCCAGCAGCTCAGGTCCTAATCAGCCCCAGCATTTT
TRBD2	NA	TRBV5-1	TRBJ2-3	CASSLAASGGADTQYF	TGCGCCAGCAGCTTGGCTGCTAGCGGGGGGGCAGATACGCAGTATTTT
NA	many	TRBV12-3/TRBV12-4	TRBJ1-2	CASSLVPGGGYTF	TGTGCCAGCAGTTTAGTCCCCGGGGGGGGCTACACCTTC
NA	NA	TRBV12-3/TRBV12-4	TRBJ2-1	CASIQRDHNEQFF	TGTGCCAGCATACAGCGAGATCACAATGAGCAGTTCTTC
NA	NA	TRBV12-5	TRBJ1-1	CAMGGYRAEAFF	TGTGCTATGGGAGGGTATAGGGCTGAAGCTTTCTTT
TRBD2	NA	TRBV20-1	TRBJ2-3	CSARVTSGGTEMGGTDTQYF	TGCAGTGCTAGAGTGACTAGCGGGGGGACGGAAATGGGTGGCACAGATACGCAGTATTTT
TRBD2	NA	TRBV4-1	TRBJ2-1	CASSQASGGPFWNEQFF	TGCGCCAGCAGCCAAGCGAGCGGGGGGCCGTTTTGGAATGAGCAGTTCTTC
TRBD2	few	TRBV11-2	TRBJ2-3	CASSLSGTATDTQYF	TGTGCCAGCAGCTTGAGCGGGACGGCCACAGATACGCAGTATTTT
NA	medium-sized	TRBV19	TRBJ1-2	CASRPGAGYGYTF	TGTGCCAGTAGGCCAGGGGCGGGCTATGGCTACACCTTC
NA	few	TRBV7-9	TRBJ1-6	CASSQGANYSPLHF	TGTGCCAGCAGCCAGGGTGCCAACTATTCACCCCTCCACTTT
NA	many	TRBV7-9	TRBJ1-2	CASSLGGSYGYTF	TGTGCCAGCAGCTTGGGAGGAAGCTATGGCTACACCTTC
NA	many	TRBV29-1	TRBJ2-1	CSARGTAEQEQFF	TGCAGCGCCAGAGGGACGGCAGAACAGGAGCAGTTCTTC
TRBD1	many	TRBV12-3/TRBV12-4	TRBJ2-7	CASSTRDRGWQYF	TGTGCCAGCAGTACCCGGGACAGGGGTTGGCAGTACTTC
NA	few	TRBV20-1	TRBJ2-2	CSARDQRVNTGELFF	TGCAGTGCTAGAGATCAGCGGGTGAACACCGGGGAGCTGTTTTTT
TRBD1	few	TRBV29-1	TRBJ2-1	CSVPDRRYYNEQFF	TGCAGCGTTCCGGACAGGAGATATTACAATGAGCAGTTCTTC
NA	few	TRBV6-1	TRBJ1-1	CASSDTEAFF	TGTGCCAGCAGCGACACAGAAGCTTTCTTT
NA	many	TRBV9	TRBJ1-1	CASSLDIGAEAFF	TGTGCCAGCAGCCTCGACATCGGGGCTGAAGCTTTCTTT
NA	many	TRBV12-3/TRBV12-4	TRBJ2-1	CASTPNEQFF	TGTGCCAGCACACCCAATGAGCAGTTCTTC
NA	NA	TRBV7-9	TRBJ2-5	CASSLVRIGSETQYF	TGTGCCAGCAGCTTAGTAAGGATTGGAAGTGAGACCCAGTACTTC
NA	few	TRBV30	TRBJ1-6	CAWSEGGYNSPLHF	TGTGCCTGGAGTGAAGGCGGATATAATTCACCCCTCCACTTT
TRBD1	NA	TRBV29-1	TRBJ1-2	CSVADRDGYTF	TGCAGCGTTGCAGACAGGGACGGCTACACCTTC
NA	few	TRBV2	TRBJ1-2	CASSRQGSRGGYTF	TGTGCCAGCAGTAGGCAGGGGAGTAGAGGTGGCTACACCTTC
NA	many	TRBV7-2	TRBJ2-7	CASSLSRGDEQYF	TGTGCCAGCAGCTTATCCCGGGGAGACGAGCAGTACTTC
NA	many	TRBV30	TRBJ1-2	CAWLIGAAKDYGYTF	TGTGCCTGGCTTATAGGGGCCGCAAAAGACTATGGCTACACCTTC
NA	many	TRBV11-2	TRBJ1-5	CASSLDRGQGRQPQHF	TGTGCCAGCAGCTTAGATCGAGGGCAGGGCCGGCAGCCCCAGCATTTT
TRBD2	NA	TRBV7-3	TRBJ2-3	CASSLGGSGSGTDTQYF	TGTGCCAGCAGCTTAGGAGGTAGCGGGAGCGGGACAGATACGCAGTATTTT
TRBD1	few	TRBV29-1	TRBJ1-2	CSVELSGTEGYGYTF	TGCAGCGTTGAATTATCCGGGACAGAGGGCTATGGCTACACCTTC
NA	few	TRBV11-2	TRBJ2-2	CASSSLFTGELFF	TGTGCCAGCAGCTCTCTTTTCACCGGGGAGCTGTTTTTT
TRBD2	few	TRBV2	TRBJ2-1	CASGTLAGVGNEQFF	TGTGCCAGCGGGACTCTAGCGGGAGTAGGCAATGAGCAGTTCTTC
NA	NA	TRBV6-1	TRBJ2-2	CASKVYSNTGELFF	TGTGCCAGCAAAGTGTACTCTAACACCGGGGAGCTGTTTTTT
NA	few	TRBV29-1	TRBJ2-1	CSVENWNNEQFF	TGCAGCGTTGAAAACTGGAACAATGAGCAGTTCTTC
NA	few	TRBV6-2/TRBV6-3	TRBJ2-1	CASSPTGILNEQFF	TGTGCCAGCAGTCCAACGGGAATTTTAAATGAGCAGTTCTTC